These 30 T cell receptor beta chains were all obtained from the same sample, sequenced in a study of response to subunit inactivated influenza vaccine. Each CDR3 protein is one row after TCRdb ran MiXCR on the RT-PCR reads. The table includes hundreds of thousands of distinct CDR3 sequences, roughly 9.8% detected once. Here the sequenced sample was PBMCs from blood, taken roughly 47 days after vaccination. The receptors shown here come from a man between 45 and 60 years old who received an inactivated influenza vaccine.

This chain connects TRBV20-1 to TRBJ2-7; D not resolved. This CDR3 spans 12 amino acids. Trimming cost V 2 bases and J 2 bases, with 7 bases left between them. Germline CDR1 is DFQATT and CDR2 is SNEGSKA (reference sequence). The CDR3 DNA sequence: TGCAGTGCTAGAAGTCTAGCCTACGAGCAGTACTTC. As protein: CSARSLAYEQYF.

This chain links TRBV15 with TRBJ1-5; 7 positions agree with TRBD1. Germline V lookup: CDR1 LNHNV, CDR2 YYDKDF (reference sequence). CDR3 length: 16 residues. Trimming took 5 bases from V and 5 from J; bases not matched to a gene: 12. In DNA form, the CDR3 reads TGTGCCACCAGCCAAAATCCCCGACAGGGAGATCAGCCCCAGCATTTT. Its protein product is CATSQNPRQGDQPQHF.

At least ten counts were recorded for this clonotype. The chain uses TRBV7-2 and TRBJ2-7; no clear D gene. V lost 3 bases, J lost 5 bases, and 8 bases lay in between. Germline assignment: CDR1 SGHTA and CDR2 FQGNSA. This CDR3 is built from 12 residues. As DNA, the CDR3 is TGTGCCAGCAGCTTTCGGCGGCACGAGCAGTACTTC. Translated, it gives CASSFRRHEQYF.

This clonotype was observed a few times. The genes are TRBV4-3 and TRBJ1-1, with D possibly matching TRBD1 (5 bases). CDR1 LGHNA and CDR2 YSLEER come from the germline V gene. Trimming shortened V by 0 bases and J by 9 bases, and 11 bases separated the two germline ends. CDR3 length equals 13 residues. The CDR3 DNA is TGCGCCAGCAGCCAAGATACTCGGGGCCAAGCTTTCTTT. Protein sequence: CASSQDTRGQAFF.

The V call is TRBV7-2, the J call TRBJ2-1; D gene ambiguous. Trimming stripped 2 bases from V and 4 bases from J, with 9 bases between. The germline V gene encodes CDR1 SGHTA and CDR2 FQGNSA. This CDR3 has 14 residues. The CDR3 is CASSLTPPYNEQFF. DNA of the CDR3: TGTGCCAGCAGCTTAACACCCCCGTACAATGAGCAGTTCTTC.

The genes are TRBV6-5 and TRBJ2-5; D uncertain. Trimming stripped 3 bases from V and 1 base from J, with 9 bases between. Per the germline V gene, CDR1 is MNHEY and CDR2 is SVGAGI. There are 14 residues in the CDR3. CDR3: CASSYWRLQETQYF. CDR3 nucleotide sequence: TGTGCCAGCAGTTATTGGCGGCTCCAAGAGACCCAGTACTTC.

V and J are TRBV29-1 and TRBJ1-4, with 7 bases lining up with TRBD1. The CDR3 extends over 13 amino acids. CDR1 and CDR2 from the germline V gene are SQVTM and ANQGSEA. Losses at the gene ends were 0 bases for V and 6 bases for J; bases not matched to a gene: 1. CDR3 loop: CSVEDQGDEKLFF. CDR3 sequence (DNA): TGCAGCGTTGAAGATCAGGGGGATGAAAAACTGTTTTTT. The complete variable domain, with remaining parts taken from reference TRBV29-1 and TRBJ1-4, reads SAVISQKPSRDICQRGTSLTIQCQVDSQVTMMFWYRQQPGQSLTLIATANQGSEATYESGFVIDKFPISRPNLTFSTLTVSNMSPEDSSIYLCSVEDQGDEKLFFGSGTQLSVL.

There are many counts of this clonotype. The chain carries TRBV20-1 and TRBJ1-1, with 10 nucleotides matching TRBD1. Germline-derived CDR1 and CDR2 are DFQATT and SNEGSKA (reference sequence). This CDR3 has 13 residues. Germline trimming cut 3 bases from V and 4 bases from J; bases unmatched to any gene: 2. The CDR3 coding sequence is TGCAGTGCTAGGGACAGGGGGACCACTGAAGCTTTCTTT. It yields the protein CSARDRGTTEAFF.

The chain links TRBV7-9 to TRBJ2-5; a weak D match, TRBD1 (6 bases). The germline V gene encodes CDR1 SEHNR and CDR2 FQNEAQ (reference sequence). V lost 1 base and J 2 bases, leaving 11 bases between the germline ends. The CDR3 totals 15 residues. This chain's CDR3 is CASSLGYRVQETQYF. As DNA, the CDR3 is TGTGCCAGCAGCTTAGGATACAGGGTTCAAGAGACCCAGTACTTC.

This clonotype occurred many times. The chain links TRBV29-1 to TRBJ2-7; 8 bases match TRBD1. V shed 4 bases, J shed 4 bases, and the junction held 6 bases outside the gene matches. CDR1 SQVTM and CDR2 ANQGSEA come from the germline V gene. The CDR3 covers 13 residues. The CDR3 spells CSVGYRGTYEQYF. CDR3 bases: TGCAGCGTTGGGTACAGGGGGACGTACGAGCAGTACTTC.

The chain couples TRBV3-1 to TRBJ2-3, with D possibly being TRBD2 (5 bases). The V and J ends lost 1 base and 6 bases respectively, with 11 bases between them. The germline gives CDR1 LGHDT, CDR2 YNNKEL (reference sequence). The CDR3 contains 14 residues. The CDR3 region is CASSQGLASDTQYF. The CDR3 DNA reads TGTGCCAGCAGCCAAGGGCTAGCCAGCGATACGCAGTATTTT.

This clonotype has a count of ten or more. The gene calls are TRBV5-1 and TRBJ2-1; 7 nucleotides line up with TRBD2. This CDR3 contains 13 residues. V lost 3 bases, J lost 4 bases, and 1 base stayed unmatched. Germline CDR1 reads SGHRS; CDR2 reads YFSETQ. DNA for the CDR3: TGCGCCAGCAGCTGGGGGGGGTACAATGAGCAGTTCTTC. It translates to CASSWGGYNEQFF.

The chain combines TRBV20-1 with TRBJ2-3; possibly TRBD2 for D (6 bases). Germline CDR1 and CDR2: DFQATT and SNEGSKA (reference sequence). With 3 bases removed from V and 0 bases from J, the gap between germline ends came to 7 bases. The CDR3 length is 13 residues. The CDR3 sequence is CSARGTSTDTQYF. CDR3 DNA: TGCAGTGCTAGGGGGACTAGCACAGATACGCAGTATTTT.

In its sample, this clonotype was seen many times. The chain joins TRBV25-1 to TRBJ1-2; no firm D call. The CDR3 sequence is 13 residues long. Germline CDR1 reads MGHDK; CDR2 reads SYGVNS. V was shortened by 3 bases and J by 4 bases, with 9 bases between the two germline ends. The CDR3 is CASSDLGSYGYTF. The DNA of the CDR3 is TGTGCCAGCAGTGATCTGGGATCCTATGGCTACACCTTC.

This clonotype was picked up a small number of times. The chain is built from TRBV12-3 or TRBV12-4 and TRBJ2-1; maybe TRBD2 (5 bases). Trimming pared 6 bases from V and 4 bases from J, leaving 10 bases between. This CDR3 contains 13 residues. CDR3: CASRLDIYNEQFF. DNA of the CDR3: TGTGCCAGCAGACTAGATATTTACAATGAGCAGTTCTTC.

The rearrangement links TRBV7-9 to TRBJ2-2; 8 positions agree with TRBD2. Germline assignment: CDR1 SEHNR and CDR2 FQNEAQ (reference sequence). V lost 2 bases to trimming and J lost 5 bases; unmatched junction nucleotides: 4. The CDR3 consists of 15 residues. CDR3 DNA: TGTGCCAGCAGCTTACCCCGACTAGCGACCGGGGAGCTGTTTTTT. It translates to CASSLPRLATGELFF.

This clonotype was found many times. The chain couples TRBV7-2 to TRBJ1-6; TRBD1 is a possible D gene (6 bases). Trimming took off 5 bases at V and 6 bases at J, with 14 bases between the two ends. The CDR3 extends over 15 amino acids. Germline CDR1 is SGHTA and CDR2 is FQGNSA. CDR3 DNA sequence: TGTGCCAGCAGCCGCTACAGGGCCCCTAATTCACCCCTCCACTTT. This codes for CASSRYRAPNSPLHF.

This clonotype has just a few counts. V and J are TRBV20-1 and TRBJ2-7; TRBD2 might be the D (6 bases). The germline V and J ends were trimmed by 3 bases and 1 base, with 10 bases remaining between them. The length of the CDR3 is 13 residues. Germline V gives CDR1 DFQATT, CDR2 SNEGSKA (reference sequence). CDR3 region: CSASGTASYEQYF. In DNA form, the CDR3 reads TGCAGTGCTAGTGGGACTGCATCCTACGAGCAGTACTTC.

This clonotype was seen more than once but under ten times. V gene TRBV12-3 or TRBV12-4 combines with J gene TRBJ2-5, with 7 positions matching TRBD2. The CDR3 has 14 residues. V was pared by 5 bases and J by 7 bases, with 10 bases of the junction left unmatched. The chain's CDR3 is CASSPRGLDGTQYF. As DNA, the CDR3 is TGTGCCAGCAGTCCGCGAGGACTAGACGGGACCCAGTACTTC.

There are a few counts of this clonotype. The CDR3 sequence: CASSYRGRGNTGELFF. The CDR3 coding sequence is TGTGCCAGCAGTTACCGAGGGAGAGGGAACACCGGGGAGCTGTTTTTT. The chain has TRBV6-5 and TRBJ2-2, with a weak D call TRBD2 (5 bases). The V gene's germline CDR1 is MNHEY and CDR2 SVGAGI. The ends were cut back, 2 bases at V and 1 base at J, with 11 bases in the middle. This CDR3 region has 16 residues.

The sample holds many counts of this clonotype. The chain joins TRBV29-1 to TRBJ2-6; TRBD2 agrees at 8 bases. The CDR3 runs to 18 residues. Germline V lookup: CDR1 SQVTM, CDR2 ANQGSEA. The V and J ends lost 1 base and 0 bases, in that order; junction bases with no gene match: 8. The CDR3 region is CSVEGGEREYSGANVLTF. Here the CDR3 DNA reads TGCAGCGTTGAAGGTGGCGAGCGGGAGTACTCTGGGGCCAACGTCCTGACTTTC.

V gene TRBV11-2 combines with J gene TRBJ1-1; D remains ambiguous. The V end lost 4 bases, the J end lost 5 bases, and 17 bases lay between the germline ends. The CDR3 covers 15 residues. The germline V gene encodes CDR1 SGHAT and CDR2 FQNNGV. The CDR3 loop is CASSSPVERGTEAFF. Here the CDR3 DNA reads TGTGCCAGCAGCTCACCGGTGGAAAGAGGTACTGAAGCTTTCTTT.

This clonotype was picked up a small number of times. This chain connects TRBV12-3 or TRBV12-4 to TRBJ2-3, with unresolved D. The CDR3 totals 14 residues. V lost 2 bases to trimming and J lost 2 bases, with 8 bases between them. The CDR3 loop reads CASSLIGVTDTQYF. CDR3 DNA sequence: TGTGCCAGCAGTTTAATTGGCGTCACAGATACGCAGTATTTT.

The chain links TRBV9 to TRBJ1-6; D unclear. The V gene's germline CDR1 is SGDLS and CDR2 YYNGEE. V was pared by 0 bases and J by 8 bases, with 9 bases between. CDR3 length: 14 residues. CDR3 nucleotide sequence: TGTGCCAGCAGCGTAGGGTCAGGACATTCACCCCTCCACTTT. It specifies CASSVGSGHSPLHF. The full variable domain, completed using reference TRBV9 and TRBJ1-6, is DSGVTQTPKHLITATGQRVTLRCSPRSGDLSVYWYQQSLDQGLQFLIQYYNGEERAKGNILERFSAQQFPDLHSELNLSSLELGDSALYFCASSVGSGHSPLHFGNGTRLTVT.

This clonotype turned up a few times. The V and J genes are TRBV12-3 or TRBV12-4 and TRBJ2-7, with D possibly matching TRBD1 (5 bases). V was pared by 5 bases and J by 2 bases, with 16 bases between. The CDR3 is 15 residues long. The CDR3 DNA reads TGTGCCAGCAGTCCCTCAGGGTCCCTACCCTACGAGCAGTACTTC. Its translation is CASSPSGSLPYEQYF.

This clonotype was observed a handful of times. The gene calls are TRBV6-1 and TRBJ2-1, with 11 bases matching TRBD2. Per the germline V gene, CDR1 is MNHNS and CDR2 is SASEGT. The V gene end was trimmed by 5 bases and the J gene end by 9 bases; junction bases not matched to a gene: 12. The CDR3 is 16 residues long. Here the CDR3 reads CASSKGGLAGGVEQFF. CDR3 DNA: TGTGCCAGCAGTAAGGGTGGTCTAGCGGGAGGAGTTGAGCAGTTCTTC.

In DNA, the CDR3 is TGTGCCAGCAGCTTAGGGGGCTTTGCGGGGCTGAATGAGCAGTTCTTC. It translates to CASSLGGFAGLNEQFF. This chain links TRBV7-6 with TRBJ2-1, with a tentative D call TRBD2 (6 bases). Germline V CDR1 and CDR2: SGHVS, FNYEAQ. The CDR3 is 16 amino acids. Trimming left V 1 base short and J 7 bases short, with 17 bases between.

This clonotype came up a few times. V usage is TRBV18 and J usage is TRBJ1-5; 10 bases align to TRBD1. Germline lookup yields CDR1 KGHSH and CDR2 LQKENI. There are 15 residues in the CDR3. V trimming: 6 bases; J trimming: 7 bases; junction bases outside the gene matches: 9. The CDR3 DNA reads as TGTGCCAGCTCGCCTGACAGGGGGCCCGGACAGCCCCAGCATTTT. Translated, it gives CASSPDRGPGQPQHF.

This clonotype showed up many times. The gene calls are TRBV6-5 and TRBJ2-3; no clear D. CDR1 is MNHEY, CDR2 SVGAGI, per germline. This CDR3 spans 15 amino acids. The ends were cut back, 2 bases at V and 2 bases at J, with 11 bases in the middle. CDR3: CASSYGTVHTDTQYF. The CDR3 coding sequence is TGTGCCAGCAGTTACGGCACAGTCCACACAGATACGCAGTATTTT.

The chain is built from TRBV19 and TRBJ2-5; D is uncertain. The germline gives CDR1 LNHDA, CDR2 SQIVND (reference sequence). The CDR3 has 15 residues. V dropped 4 bases and J dropped 4 bases, with 16 bases sitting between them. Here the CDR3 reads CASSNPRSRIETQYF. CDR3 nucleotides: TGTGCCAGTAGTAATCCCCGAAGCAGAATAGAGACCCAGTACTTC.